A single sample gave rise to the 31 T cell receptor beta chains below, sequenced in a study of regulatory dendritic cells for organ transplantation. Repertoires were generated with immunoSEQ multiplex PCR, while TCRdb's copy carries only in-frame clones and drops some. Of roughly 30,000 clones in the sample, around 82% were seen once. The sequencing sample was made of naive CD8+ T cells from blood. Subset reported: CD45RA+ naive T cells. The receptors originated from a human donor in good health.

The rearrangement uses TRBV18 and TRBJ1-1; D uncertain. Germline V gene sequence: CDR1 KGHSH, CDR2 LQKENI. The CDR3 spans 14 residues. The V end lost 6 bases, the J end lost 0 bases, and 11 bases lay between the germline ends. This chain's CDR3 is CASSPGFMNTEAFF. CDR3 coding DNA: TGTGCCAGCTCCCCGGGTTTCATGAACACTGAAGCTTTCTTT.

Only one count was recorded for this clone. J is TRBJ2-1 and V is TRBV7-8; D may be TRBD1 (7 bases). This CDR3 comprises 11 residues. V shed 8 bases and J shed 13 bases, with 15 bases lying between them. In germline, CDR1 is SGHVS, CDR2 FQNEAQ. CDR3 sequence reads: CASRQGEAQFF. CDR3 in DNA: TGTGCCAGCCGGCAGGGGGAGGCCCAGTTCTTC.

This sequence joins TRBV2 and TRBJ2-3; the match to TRBD2 covers 14 bases. J lost 2 bases, V lost 5 bases, and 3 bases had no gene match. Germline V gene sequence: CDR1 SNHLY, CDR2 FYNNEI. The CDR3 spans 16 residues. The CDR3 DNA is TGTGCCAGCAGTAGACTAGCGGGGGGGCTCACAGATACGCAGTATTTT. It codes for CASSRLAGGLTDTQYF.

The chain uses TRBV6-1 and TRBJ1-2; 7 nucleotides agree with TRBD1. Germline V gene data show CDR1 as MNHNS and CDR2 as SASEGT. This CDR3 contains 15 residues. J was trimmed by 3 bases and V by 1 base; bases with no gene match: 5. CDR3 amino acids: CASSEVLGTDYGYTF. The DNA for the CDR3 is TGTGCCAGCAGTGAAGTTCTCGGGACAGACTATGGCTACACCTTC.

The chain combines TRBV19 with TRBJ2-1; TRBD1 matches at 8 bases. From germline, CDR1 is LNHDA and CDR2 SQIVND (reference sequence). V gave up 4 bases and J gave up 7 bases; unmatched junction bases: 3. The CDR3 extends over 13 amino acids. CDR3 amino acids: CASSTDRVNEQFF. The CDR3 coding sequence is TGTGCCAGTAGTACGGACAGGGTGAATGAGCAGTTCTTC.

The rearrangement uses TRBV6-6 and TRBJ2-1, with 7 bases identical to TRBD2. The CDR3 length is 15 residues. With 6 bases clipped from V and 6 bases from J, the junction kept 11 bases outside the gene matches. Germline V gene data show CDR1 as MNHNY and CDR2 as SVGAGI (reference sequence). The CDR3 nucleotides read TGTGCCAGCAGCCCCTCTGATGGGGGGGGCAATGAGCAGTTCTTC. Its translation: CASSPSDGGGNEQFF.

This clone has just a few counts. J is TRBJ2-5 and V is TRBV7-6, with 8 nucleotides matching TRBD1. The CDR3 covers 15 residues. Germline loops: CDR1 SGHVS, CDR2 FNYEAQ. The trim removed 4 bases at V and 5 bases at J, leaving 9 bases unmatched. The CDR3 nucleotides read TGTGCCAGCAGCTCCCAGTTCTACAGGGGGGAGACCCAGTACTTC. This translates into CASSSQFYRGETQYF.

This chain links TRBV6-5 with TRBJ2-3; 7 positions agree with TRBD1. CDR3 size: 12 residues. With 6 bases clipped from V and 4 bases from J, the junction kept 1 base outside the gene matches. Germline V gene lookup returns CDR1 MNHEY and CDR2 SVGAGI. CDR3 DNA: TGTGCCAGCAGACAGGGGTCAGATACGCAGTATTTT. This codes for CASRQGSDTQYF.

The chain joins TRBV4-1 to TRBJ1-1; D is possibly TRBD1 (5 bases). V was clipped by 4 bases and J by 1 base, with 16 bases between them. Germline assignment: CDR1 MGHRA and CDR2 YSYEKL. The CDR3 has 16 residues. DNA for the CDR3: TGCGCCAGCAGCCCGCCACGGGGGGGGTCGAACACTGAAGCTTTCTTT. This codes for CASSPPRGGSNTEAFF.

The rearrangement joins TRBV7-2 to TRBJ1-5, with no clear D. This CDR3 spans 12 amino acids. Germline V gene sequence: CDR1 SGHTA, CDR2 FQGNSA. Trimming shortened V by 4 bases and J by 3 bases, and 4 bases separated the two germline ends. The CDR3 coding sequence is TGTGCCAGCAGCTCCTACAATCAGCCCCAGCATTTT. Encoded protein: CASSSYNQPQHF.

This clone was seen more than once but under ten times. The chain combines TRBV5-6 with TRBJ1-2; no firm D call. CDR1 and CDR2 (germline): SGHDT, YYEEEE. V was cut by 0 bases and J by 8 bases, with 8 bases left in between. This CDR3 is 12 amino acids long. This chain's CDR3 is CASSLAGGGYTF. The CDR3 bases are TGTGCCAGCAGCTTGGCAGGAGGAGGCTACACCTTC.

V is TRBV5-1 and J is TRBJ1-6; 8 bases line up with TRBD1. Per germline, CDR1 SGHRS and CDR2 YFSETQ. J gave up 7 bases and V 4 bases, and 10 bases lay outside the gene matches. This CDR3 has 16 amino acids. The chain's CDR3 is CASSTGQEAWNSPLHF. The CDR3 region has the DNA TGCGCCAGCAGCACGGGACAGGAGGCTTGGAATTCACCCCTCCACTTT.

This rearrangement joins TRBV18 to TRBJ1-1; D perhaps matches TRBD1 (6 bases). With 2 bases removed from V and 4 bases from J, the gap between germline ends came to 8 bases. Germline loops: CDR1 KGHSH, CDR2 LQKENI. CDR3 length: 13 amino acids. This chain's CDR3 is CASSPGRGTEAFF. CDR3 sequence (DNA): TGTGCCAGCTCACCAGGCAGGGGCACTGAAGCTTTCTTT. The complete variable domain, with remaining parts taken from reference TRBV18 and TRBJ1-1, reads NAGVMQNPRHLVRRRGQEARLRCSPMKGHSHVYWYRQLPEEGLKFMVYLQKENIIDESGMPKERFSAEFPKEGPSILRIQQVVRGDSAAYFCASSPGRGTEAFFGQGTRLTVV.

Only one count was recorded for this clone. The V gene is TRBV10-2, the J gene TRBJ2-5, with 11 bases matching TRBD2. V trimming: 3 bases; J trimming: 5 bases; junction bases outside the gene matches: 5. There are 15 residues in the CDR3. Germline V CDR1 and CDR2: WSHSY, SAAADI. The CDR3 DNA reads as TGCGCCAGCAGTGAAGGTAGCGGGGGGGCGGAGACCCAGTACTTC. This translates into CASSEGSGGAETQYF.

The J gene is TRBJ1-1, the V gene TRBV7-9, with D hard to call. Trimming removed 1 base from V and 1 base from J, with 4 bases in between. The V gene's germline CDR1 is SEHNR and CDR2 FQNEAQ (reference sequence). The CDR3 runs to 13 residues. The DNA for the CDR3 is TGTGCCAGCAGCTTAGGAGAGAACACTGAAGCTTTCTTT. This codes for CASSLGENTEAFF.

The chain recombines TRBV6-4 with TRBJ2-3; D is unresolved. This CDR3 has 16 amino acids. The ends were cut back, 2 bases at V and 2 bases at J, with 14 bases in the middle. Germline-derived CDR1 and CDR2 are MRHNA and SNTAGT. The CDR3 reads CASSDPGSQSTDTQYF. The CDR3 nucleotides read TGTGCCAGCAGTGACCCCGGGTCTCAATCCACAGATACGCAGTATTTT.

This clone occurred once. The gene calls are TRBV5-6 and TRBJ1-2; D is possibly TRBD1 (5 bases). V lost 4 bases and J 11 bases, leaving 15 bases between the germline ends. There are 12 residues in the CDR3. Per germline, CDR1 SGHDT and CDR2 YYEEEE. The CDR3 protein is CASSLSGGRYTF. CDR3 in DNA: TGTGCCAGCAGCCTATCGGGGGGGAGGTACACCTTC.

This chain connects TRBV19 to TRBJ1-5; D unclear. The CDR3 is 15 amino acids. Trimming removed 7 bases at V and 0 bases at J, with 13 bases between. Germline assignment: CDR1 LNHDA and CDR2 SQIVND (reference sequence). Here the CDR3 DNA reads TGTGCCAGTAAAGAAGAAGCATATAGCAATCAGCCCCAGCATTTT. Translation: CASKEEAYSNQPQHF. Drawing the rest from reference TRBV19 and TRBJ1-5, the complete variable domain is DGGITQSPKYLFRKEGQNVTLSCEQNLNHDAMYWYRQDPGQGLRLIYYSQIVNDFQKGDIAEGYSVSREKKESFPLTVTSAQKNPTAFYLCASKEEAYSNQPQHFGDGTRLSIL.

This chain links TRBV19 with TRBJ1-5; D unclear. CDR1 and CDR2 from the germline V gene are LNHDA and SQIVND (reference sequence). The germline V and J ends were trimmed by 3 bases and 3 bases, with 12 bases remaining between them. This CDR3 contains 15 residues. In DNA, the CDR3 is TGTGCCAGTAGTATTAACAGCCAATTCAATCAGCCCCAGCATTTT. Translated: CASSINSQFNQPQHF.

This clone was picked up a small number of times. The chain is built from TRBV7-9 and TRBJ1-2; 7 bases are a match to TRBD1. The CDR3 has 14 residues. The trim removed 5 bases at V and 2 bases at J, leaving 5 bases unmatched. The V gene's germline CDR1 is SEHNR and CDR2 FQNEAQ (reference sequence). The DNA for the CDR3 is TGTGCCAGCAGCGGGGACAGAGTGAACTATGGCTACACCTTC. Its protein is CASSGDRVNYGYTF.

This clone has only a few counts. The gene calls are TRBV5-1 and TRBJ2-3; possible D gene TRBD1, 6 bases. Germline-derived CDR1 and CDR2 are SGHRS and YFSETQ. The CDR3 is 16 amino acids. Trimming took off 3 bases at V and 1 base at J, with 15 bases between the two ends. The DNA of the CDR3 is TGCGCCAGCAGCTCCGCAGGGGACGCACGCACAGATACGCAGTATTTT. Its protein is CASSSAGDARTDTQYF.

The chain recombines TRBV2 with TRBJ1-3; 10 bases fit TRBD1. CDR1 and CDR2 from the germline V gene are SNHLY and FYNNEI. The J segment lost 4 bases and the V segment lost 6 bases, leaving 6 bases of the junction unmatched. The CDR3 is made up of 15 amino acids. CDR3 DNA: TGTGCCAGCAGCCTGGGACAGGGGATGGGAAACACCATATATTTT. This gives the protein CASSLGQGMGNTIYF. Complete variable domain (other parts from reference TRBV2 and TRBJ1-3): EPEVTQTPSHQVTQMGQEVILRCVPISNHLYFYWYRQILGQKVEFLVSFYNNEISEKSEIFDDQFSVERPDGSNFTLKIRSTKLEDSAMYFCASSLGQGMGNTIYFGEGSWLTVV.

The rearrangement uses TRBV27 and TRBJ1-6, with 9 positions matching TRBD1. The J segment lost 6 bases and the V segment lost 6 bases, leaving 3 bases of the junction unmatched. Germline CDR1 is MNHEY and CDR2 is SMNVEV (reference sequence). The CDR3 has 14 residues. CDR3 region: CASRGQGVNSPLHF. CDR3 DNA sequence: TGTGCCAGCAGGGGACAGGGTGTTAATTCACCCCTCCACTTT.

The chain joins TRBV29-1 to TRBJ2-3, with D tentatively TRBD1 (6 bases). Trimming cost V 1 base and J 0 bases, with 11 bases left between them. CDR3 size: 15 residues. CDR1 is SQVTM, CDR2 ANQGSEA, per germline. CDR3 residues: CSVEAGRGSTDTQYF. CDR3 bases: TGCAGCGTTGAAGCGGGCAGGGGCAGCACAGATACGCAGTATTTT.

This chain connects TRBV9 to TRBJ1-1, with 8 bases identical to TRBD1. The CDR3 runs to 15 residues. CDR1 is SGDLS, CDR2 YYNGEE, per germline. V trimming: 4 bases; J trimming: 5 bases; junction bases outside the gene matches: 10. This chain's CDR3 is CASSTSQGVKTEAFF. The CDR3 DNA follows: TGTGCCAGCAGCACCTCACAGGGGGTAAAAACTGAAGCTTTCTTT. Variable domain in full (rest from reference TRBV9 and TRBJ1-1): DSGVTQTPKHLITATGQRVTLRCSPRSGDLSVYWYQQSLDQGLQFLIQYYNGEERAKGNILERFSAQQFPDLHSELNLSSLELGDSALYFCASSTSQGVKTEAFFGQGTRLTVV.

The rearrangement joins TRBV11-2 to TRBJ2-2, with TRBD1 matching 9 bases. V was clipped by 4 bases and J by 3 bases; unmatched bases: 9. This CDR3 comprises 17 residues. In germline, CDR1 is SGHAT, CDR2 FQNNGV. The CDR3 here is CASSSPGTGSHTGELFF. The CDR3 region has the DNA TGTGCCAGCAGCTCCCCCGGGACAGGGTCCCACACCGGGGAGCTGTTTTTT.

This clone appeared a few times. The chain carries TRBV19 and TRBJ1-2; D is unclear. Germline V gene lookup returns CDR1 LNHDA and CDR2 SQIVND (reference sequence). CDR3 length: 12 amino acids. V dropped 10 bases and J dropped 4 bases, with 13 bases sitting between them. Here the CDR3 DNA reads TGTGCCACTATGAAGGAGGGCTATGGCTACACCTTC. This translates into CATMKEGYGYTF.

Note on this clone: At one end the junction does not follow the germline gene, possibly because of a read error. This sequence joins TRBV7-8 and TRBJ2-7; D is unclear. There are 14 residues in the CDR3. Germline V gene lookup returns CDR1 SGHVS and CDR2 FQNEAQ. The CDR3 region is CASSLAAGYGEQCF. CDR3 nucleotide sequence: TGTGCCAGCAGCTTAGCGGCCGGGTACGGCGAGCAGTGCTTC.

This sequence joins TRBV11-3 and TRBJ2-2; TRBD2 is a possible D gene (7 bases). There are 15 residues in the CDR3. The germline gives CDR1 SGHNT, CDR2 YENEEA. Trimming removed 3 bases from V and 1 base from J, with 9 bases in between. DNA of the CDR3: TGTGCCAGCAGCTTCGGGGGGCGGAACACCGGGGAGCTGTTTTTT. Its translation is CASSFGGRNTGELFF.

The chain employs TRBV6-6 and TRBJ2-1, with a tentative D call TRBD2 (5 bases). This CDR3 has 16 amino acids. V was trimmed by 4 bases and J by 7 bases, leaving 20 bases between them. Germline CDR1 and CDR2: MNHNY and SVGAGI (reference sequence). DNA of the CDR3: TGTGCCAGCAGTTTCTGGACTGACTACATTGCAAATGAGCAGTTCTTC. Encoded protein: CASSFWTDYIANEQFF.

This sequence joins TRBV4-1 and TRBJ2-3; the D is unclear. CDR1 and CDR2 (germline): MGHRA, YSYEKL. This CDR3 spans 11 amino acids. V was cut by 2 bases and J by 5 bases, with 2 bases left in between. CDR3 DNA sequence: TGCGCCAGCAGCCAACGAGATACGCAGTATTTT. Translated, it gives CASSQRDTQYF.